This TCR beta chain stems from a study of CD8+CD57+ T cells in acquired aplastic anemia. For the study at large: Sorted CD4+ and CD8+ cells yielded around 3.2 ug of DNA on average. Study-wide results and caveats: Patient and control CD8+ Simpson's diversity was not significantly different.

About this clonotype itself: Antigen unknown.

Selection for sequencing was limited to patients who had shown CD8+CD57+ cell expansion by flow cytometry. CDR3 and TCR beta VDJ profiling relied on a genomic DNA template. TCRdb reanalysed the reads using MiXCR and keeps one entry per CDR3 protein. The sample consists of 160,000 or so distinct CDR3 sequences, less than 50% of them appearing once. V was clipped by 3 bases and J by 9 bases, with 12 bases between them. The CDR3 is 13 residues long. CDR1 is LNHDA, CDR2 SQIVND, per germline (reference sequence). The chain has TRBV19 and TRBJ2-1; TRBD1 or TRBD2 may be the D gene (7 bases each). The clonotype comes from a human donor with aplastic anemia. Sequenced: sorted CD4+, CD8+, or CD8+CD57+ T cells (not recorded which) from PBMCs. CDR3 in amino acids: CASSITGEGEQFF. CDR3 coding DNA: TGTGCCAGTAGTATTACAGGGGAGGGTGAGCAGTTCTTC. Filled out from reference TRBV19 and TRBJ2-1, the complete variable domain reads DGGITQSPKYLFRKEGQNVTLSCEQNLNHDAMYWYRQDPGQGLRLIYYSQIVNDFQKGDIAEGYSVSREKKESFPLTVTSAQKNPTAFYLCASSITGEGEQFFGPGTRLTVL.